This T cell receptor beta chain was identified in a study of blood T cell repertoires in COVID-19. Overall study context: From the United States, Italy and Spain came samples of acute and convalescent COVID-19.

In the source study's methods: Amplification with reference gene primers provided the estimates of nucleated cell counts. The data were produced by immunoSEQ multiplex PCR, yet TCRdb's version contains in-frame clones alone and is incomplete. The V and J calls and clone size were taken over from that table, and D and trimming were inferred from the DNA. The data contain about 72,000 clones, approximately 85% of them singletons. The CDR3 spans 16 residues. Trimming cost V 0 bases and J 1 base, with 11 bases left between them. CDR1 is SGHRS and CDR2 is YFSETQ in the germline V gene. The clonotype originates from a man aged 45 to 65 with acute or convalescent COVID-19. Sample: peripheral blood. The V call is TRBV5-1, the J call TRBJ2-4; tentative D call: TRBD1 (6 bases). CDR3 region: CASSLGAGVAKNIQYF. The CDR3 DNA is TGCGCCAGCAGCTTGGGTGCAGGGGTGGCCAAAAACATTCAGTACTTC.